This entry features one T cell receptor (beta chain) sequence. Its antigen is unidentified. This sample is part of a study of cytomegalovirus exposure and HLA in healthy donors. The PCR employed 60 Vbeta primers together with 13 Jbeta primers. The table came from immunoSEQ multiplex PCR; TCRdb's copy has only in-frame clones and leaves some out. This sample carries roughly 110,000 clones, about four fifths of them seen once, and the ten largest clones take 1.6%. Whole-study results and caveats: Evidence from a later analysis indicated that most CMV-associated TCR beta chains looked HLA-restricted. Most likely, a cluster of highly shared sequence variants arose as a sequencing artifact.

The sequenced sample was PBMCs. The TCR sequence derives from a man aged 50 to 59 in good health and CMV-seronegative.

The CDR3: CASSERGSSYNSPLHF. In DNA, the CDR3 is TGTGCCAGCAGTGAACGTGGGAGCTCCTATAATTCACCCCTCCACTTT. This chain links TRBV2 with TRBJ1-6; D is undetermined. CDR3 length equals 16 residues. Germline V lookup: CDR1 SNHLY, CDR2 FYNNEI. V lost 2 bases to trimming and J lost 0 bases, with 8 bases between them. The whole variable domain, filled in from reference TRBV2 and TRBJ1-6, reads EPEVTQTPSHQVTQMGQEVILRCVPISNHLYFYWYRQILGQKVEFLVSFYNNEISEKSEIFDDQFSVERPDGSNFTLKIRSTKLEDSAMYFCASSERGSSYNSPLHFGNGTRLTVT.